This T cell receptor (beta chain) originates from a study of early T cells in non-severe SARS-CoV-2 infection (dated by TCRdb to the early 2020s). About the investigation overall: Because TCR sequencing was done on bulk RNA from unsorted whole blood, the alpha and beta chains could not be paired. Here is what the overall study found, with its caveats: VDJdb matching was skewed toward anti-spike CD8 responses and likely underestimated virus-specific expansions, missing private and CD4 specificities.

Reading the germline V gene gives CDR1 SQVTM and CDR2 ANQGSEA. V drops 3 bases and J drops 4 bases, leaving 14 bases in between. The CDR3 covers 14 residues, taking in both the cysteine and the phenylalanine. Only CDR3 DNA remains: 42 bases, in frame from the first base. Libraries were prepared through 5' RACE. Sequenced using a NextSeq 500. The TCR library protocol attached unique molecular identifiers to individual cDNA molecules to correct for sequencing error and PCR bias. Sequencing covered both TCR alpha and beta chains, and within each sample the abundances of alpha and beta sequences were tightly co-correlated. The paper's processing steps were these. Decombinator V4 was used to perform V gene, J gene and CDR3 annotation of TCR sequences. TCRs were defined as expanded if a significant change between any two time points was detected under a Poisson model with p below 0.0001. TCR abundances were normalised to the total number of TCRs sequenced in each sample and reported as counts per million. TRAV1-2 paired with TRAJ12, TRAJ20 or TRAJ33 defined MAIT TCRs, while TRAV10 paired with TRAJ18 defined iNKT TCRs. VDJdb, accessed on 1 November 2021, was searched for TCRs annotated for CMV, EBV and SARS-CoV-2, and TCRs annotated for more than one antigen were excluded. TCRdb's own reprocessing of the public reads used fastp at Q25 and MiXCR and kept productive beta chains. Each entry is one CDR3 protein sequence, shown with its most common DNA and genes. The V and J calls, along with clone size, are taken from TCRdb and not from the paper's own processing. The sample table records some 45,000 distinct CDR3 sequences; approximately 4.1% of these occur just once. 5% to 7.5% of the sample is in the top ten clones.

Set within a cohort of healthcare workers in London, UK, this nested case-control study involved weekly PCR testing of nasopharyngeal swabs along with blood sampling. Healthcare workers were recruited between 23 and 31 March 2020, during the week of the UK lockdown, and were followed weekly for up to about 15 weeks. This clonotype was recorded many times. Its antigen remains undetermined. One base away there is no much larger clone; base qualities are not given. Recombination connected TRBV29-1 to TRBJ2-3, with TRBD2 tentatively as D gene (6 bases match). This sequence originates from an adult who was a healthcare worker with PCR-confirmed SARS-CoV-2 infection or an uninfected control (not recorded which). The sequenced sample consisted of whole blood. At the DNA level, the sequence is TGCAGCGTTGACACTAGCCCCTCCGCAGATACGCAGTATTTT. This yields the protein CSVDTSPSADTQYF.